This TCR beta chain is drawn from a study of Ad26.COV2.S vaccination and SARS-CoV-2 variants. Study results and limitations: Reportedly, spike-specific CD8+ and CD4+ T cell responses achieved substantial breadth once vaccination had taken place.

The data were produced by immunoSEQ multiplex PCR, yet TCRdb's version contains in-frame clones alone and is incomplete. The table lists fewer than 300,000 clones, more than 75% of them singletons, with around 3% in the top ten. Documented treatment: around 19 received Ad26.COV2.S at low or high dose, single or two shots; a few received placebo; per-sample allocation not given. Day 63 after the first vaccine or placebo injection was the time point for sampling. Its platform was an Ad26 vector, and its expressed antigen was Wuhan-strain SARS-CoV-2 spike. Turning to this clone: Antigen unknown.

The CDR3 sequence is 16 residues long. V was pared by 1 base and J by 4 bases, with 14 bases between. Germline V lookup: CDR1 SEHNR, CDR2 FQNEAQ (reference sequence). The chain joins TRBV7-9 to TRBJ2-1, with a possible D match to TRBD2 (6 bases). Sequenced here: peripheral blood, sampled in a trial of Ad26.COV2.S vaccine versus placebo. The source is a person between 18 and 65 years old who received the Ad26.COV2.S COVID-19 vaccine or a placebo. The CDR3 DNA reads TGTGCCAGCAGCTTAGGGCTCGGGAGAAATTACAATGAGCAGTTCTTC. Its translation is CASSLGLGRNYNEQFF.